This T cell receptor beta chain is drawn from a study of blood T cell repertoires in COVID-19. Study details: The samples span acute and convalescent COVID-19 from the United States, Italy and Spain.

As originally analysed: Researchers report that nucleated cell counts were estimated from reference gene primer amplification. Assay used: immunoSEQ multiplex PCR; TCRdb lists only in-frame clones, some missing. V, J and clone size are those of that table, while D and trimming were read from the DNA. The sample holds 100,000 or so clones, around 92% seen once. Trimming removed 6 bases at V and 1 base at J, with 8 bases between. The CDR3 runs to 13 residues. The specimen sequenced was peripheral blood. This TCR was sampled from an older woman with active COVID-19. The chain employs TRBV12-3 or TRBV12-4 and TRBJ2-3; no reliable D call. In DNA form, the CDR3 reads TGTGCCAGCAGGTCCCATGGCACAGATACGCAGTATTTT. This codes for CASRSHGTDTQYF.